The entry below gives a single T cell receptor beta chain sequence along with its context. This clone was found once. Its specific antigen is unknown. No much larger clone exists at a distance of one base, and base qualities are not known. These data belong to a study of blood T cell repertoires in COVID-19 (TCRdb year 2020). Concerning the study at large: Samples from collaborators originated in the United States, Italy and Spain and spanned both the acute and convalescent phases of COVID-19. Where HLA class I and class II types were available, the types were taken from metadata supplied by the sample provider, not from assay-based typing. Samples came from the ongoing ImmuneRACE study (first 160 participants) plus 1,254 subjects from 6 global collaborators. Sample metadata almost always included a de-identified subject ID, COVID-19 status, age in years and sex. The prospective study material was composed of cDNA or gDNA derived from T cells, B-cell-depleted T cells, or PBMCs. The repertoires were released in a freely available public database meant as a resource for research on the immune response to SARS-CoV-2. Deeply sampled blood TCRbeta repertoires from subjects exposed to, actively infected with, or recovered from COVID-19 were included in the dataset.

Broader findings and caveats from the paper: Clinical and demographic metadata were provided uncurated, with the amount varying by source and participant.

Reading from cysteine to phenylalanine, the CDR3 counts 15 amino acids. Only the CDR3 DNA stays, 45 bases, in frame from base 1. Trimming costs V 3 bases and J 2 bases, and their ends lie 10 bases apart. The germline V gene (reference sequence) sets CDR1 to LGHDT and CDR2 to YNNKEL. TCRbeta CDR3 regions were amplified from genomic DNA by means of the immunoSEQ Assay, a bias-controlled multiplex PCR. Concerning the study's data processing: The number of nucleated cells in each sample was estimated by amplification of reference gene primers within the assay. To quantify the absolute abundance of each unique TCRbeta CDR3 rearrangement, sequence reads were collapsed and filtered. For each sample, productive Simpson clonality was calculated as the square root of Simpson's diversity index over productive rearrangements. TCRdb mirrors the immuneACCESS table, restricted to in-frame sequences. Some clones are absent from its copies; in checked studies, under half trace to an unresolved V gene, and the reason for the others is unknown. The V and J calls and the clone size are those of that table, but D and trimming were determined from the DNA. The sample yields 200,000 to 250,000 clones; roughly 80% were counted once. The ten most abundant clones make up 6% to 9.5% of the sample.

The collaborating institutions used their own protocols to collect whole blood in K2EDTA tubes. For TCRbeta analysis, collaborators shipped samples in one of three forms: frozen whole blood, isolated PBMCs, or DNA extracted from either of those sample types. Recombination connected TRBV3-1 (or the pseudogene TRBV3-2) to TRBJ2-2, with no reliable assignment of the D segment. The specimen sequenced was peripheral blood. The receptor was isolated from a woman aged 45-60 years with acute or convalescent COVID-19. The CDR3 sequence is CASSQRIFNTGELFF. The bases are TGTGCCAGCAGCCAGAGGATTTTCAACACCGGGGAGCTGTTTTTT.